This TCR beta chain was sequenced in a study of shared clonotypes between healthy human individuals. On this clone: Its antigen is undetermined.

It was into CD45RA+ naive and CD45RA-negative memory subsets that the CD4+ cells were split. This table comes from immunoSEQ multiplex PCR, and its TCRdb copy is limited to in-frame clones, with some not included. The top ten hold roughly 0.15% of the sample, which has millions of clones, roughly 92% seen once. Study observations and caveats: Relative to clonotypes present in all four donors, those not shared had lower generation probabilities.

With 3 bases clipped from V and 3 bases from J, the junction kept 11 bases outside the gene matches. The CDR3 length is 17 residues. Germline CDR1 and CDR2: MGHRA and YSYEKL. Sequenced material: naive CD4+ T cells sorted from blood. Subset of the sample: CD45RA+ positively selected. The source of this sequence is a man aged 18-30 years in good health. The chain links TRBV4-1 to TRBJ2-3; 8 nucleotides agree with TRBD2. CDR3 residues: CASSQSRGRGETDTQYF. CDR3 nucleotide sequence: TGCGCCAGCAGCCAGTCACGAGGGCGGGGGGAGACAGATACGCAGTATTTT.